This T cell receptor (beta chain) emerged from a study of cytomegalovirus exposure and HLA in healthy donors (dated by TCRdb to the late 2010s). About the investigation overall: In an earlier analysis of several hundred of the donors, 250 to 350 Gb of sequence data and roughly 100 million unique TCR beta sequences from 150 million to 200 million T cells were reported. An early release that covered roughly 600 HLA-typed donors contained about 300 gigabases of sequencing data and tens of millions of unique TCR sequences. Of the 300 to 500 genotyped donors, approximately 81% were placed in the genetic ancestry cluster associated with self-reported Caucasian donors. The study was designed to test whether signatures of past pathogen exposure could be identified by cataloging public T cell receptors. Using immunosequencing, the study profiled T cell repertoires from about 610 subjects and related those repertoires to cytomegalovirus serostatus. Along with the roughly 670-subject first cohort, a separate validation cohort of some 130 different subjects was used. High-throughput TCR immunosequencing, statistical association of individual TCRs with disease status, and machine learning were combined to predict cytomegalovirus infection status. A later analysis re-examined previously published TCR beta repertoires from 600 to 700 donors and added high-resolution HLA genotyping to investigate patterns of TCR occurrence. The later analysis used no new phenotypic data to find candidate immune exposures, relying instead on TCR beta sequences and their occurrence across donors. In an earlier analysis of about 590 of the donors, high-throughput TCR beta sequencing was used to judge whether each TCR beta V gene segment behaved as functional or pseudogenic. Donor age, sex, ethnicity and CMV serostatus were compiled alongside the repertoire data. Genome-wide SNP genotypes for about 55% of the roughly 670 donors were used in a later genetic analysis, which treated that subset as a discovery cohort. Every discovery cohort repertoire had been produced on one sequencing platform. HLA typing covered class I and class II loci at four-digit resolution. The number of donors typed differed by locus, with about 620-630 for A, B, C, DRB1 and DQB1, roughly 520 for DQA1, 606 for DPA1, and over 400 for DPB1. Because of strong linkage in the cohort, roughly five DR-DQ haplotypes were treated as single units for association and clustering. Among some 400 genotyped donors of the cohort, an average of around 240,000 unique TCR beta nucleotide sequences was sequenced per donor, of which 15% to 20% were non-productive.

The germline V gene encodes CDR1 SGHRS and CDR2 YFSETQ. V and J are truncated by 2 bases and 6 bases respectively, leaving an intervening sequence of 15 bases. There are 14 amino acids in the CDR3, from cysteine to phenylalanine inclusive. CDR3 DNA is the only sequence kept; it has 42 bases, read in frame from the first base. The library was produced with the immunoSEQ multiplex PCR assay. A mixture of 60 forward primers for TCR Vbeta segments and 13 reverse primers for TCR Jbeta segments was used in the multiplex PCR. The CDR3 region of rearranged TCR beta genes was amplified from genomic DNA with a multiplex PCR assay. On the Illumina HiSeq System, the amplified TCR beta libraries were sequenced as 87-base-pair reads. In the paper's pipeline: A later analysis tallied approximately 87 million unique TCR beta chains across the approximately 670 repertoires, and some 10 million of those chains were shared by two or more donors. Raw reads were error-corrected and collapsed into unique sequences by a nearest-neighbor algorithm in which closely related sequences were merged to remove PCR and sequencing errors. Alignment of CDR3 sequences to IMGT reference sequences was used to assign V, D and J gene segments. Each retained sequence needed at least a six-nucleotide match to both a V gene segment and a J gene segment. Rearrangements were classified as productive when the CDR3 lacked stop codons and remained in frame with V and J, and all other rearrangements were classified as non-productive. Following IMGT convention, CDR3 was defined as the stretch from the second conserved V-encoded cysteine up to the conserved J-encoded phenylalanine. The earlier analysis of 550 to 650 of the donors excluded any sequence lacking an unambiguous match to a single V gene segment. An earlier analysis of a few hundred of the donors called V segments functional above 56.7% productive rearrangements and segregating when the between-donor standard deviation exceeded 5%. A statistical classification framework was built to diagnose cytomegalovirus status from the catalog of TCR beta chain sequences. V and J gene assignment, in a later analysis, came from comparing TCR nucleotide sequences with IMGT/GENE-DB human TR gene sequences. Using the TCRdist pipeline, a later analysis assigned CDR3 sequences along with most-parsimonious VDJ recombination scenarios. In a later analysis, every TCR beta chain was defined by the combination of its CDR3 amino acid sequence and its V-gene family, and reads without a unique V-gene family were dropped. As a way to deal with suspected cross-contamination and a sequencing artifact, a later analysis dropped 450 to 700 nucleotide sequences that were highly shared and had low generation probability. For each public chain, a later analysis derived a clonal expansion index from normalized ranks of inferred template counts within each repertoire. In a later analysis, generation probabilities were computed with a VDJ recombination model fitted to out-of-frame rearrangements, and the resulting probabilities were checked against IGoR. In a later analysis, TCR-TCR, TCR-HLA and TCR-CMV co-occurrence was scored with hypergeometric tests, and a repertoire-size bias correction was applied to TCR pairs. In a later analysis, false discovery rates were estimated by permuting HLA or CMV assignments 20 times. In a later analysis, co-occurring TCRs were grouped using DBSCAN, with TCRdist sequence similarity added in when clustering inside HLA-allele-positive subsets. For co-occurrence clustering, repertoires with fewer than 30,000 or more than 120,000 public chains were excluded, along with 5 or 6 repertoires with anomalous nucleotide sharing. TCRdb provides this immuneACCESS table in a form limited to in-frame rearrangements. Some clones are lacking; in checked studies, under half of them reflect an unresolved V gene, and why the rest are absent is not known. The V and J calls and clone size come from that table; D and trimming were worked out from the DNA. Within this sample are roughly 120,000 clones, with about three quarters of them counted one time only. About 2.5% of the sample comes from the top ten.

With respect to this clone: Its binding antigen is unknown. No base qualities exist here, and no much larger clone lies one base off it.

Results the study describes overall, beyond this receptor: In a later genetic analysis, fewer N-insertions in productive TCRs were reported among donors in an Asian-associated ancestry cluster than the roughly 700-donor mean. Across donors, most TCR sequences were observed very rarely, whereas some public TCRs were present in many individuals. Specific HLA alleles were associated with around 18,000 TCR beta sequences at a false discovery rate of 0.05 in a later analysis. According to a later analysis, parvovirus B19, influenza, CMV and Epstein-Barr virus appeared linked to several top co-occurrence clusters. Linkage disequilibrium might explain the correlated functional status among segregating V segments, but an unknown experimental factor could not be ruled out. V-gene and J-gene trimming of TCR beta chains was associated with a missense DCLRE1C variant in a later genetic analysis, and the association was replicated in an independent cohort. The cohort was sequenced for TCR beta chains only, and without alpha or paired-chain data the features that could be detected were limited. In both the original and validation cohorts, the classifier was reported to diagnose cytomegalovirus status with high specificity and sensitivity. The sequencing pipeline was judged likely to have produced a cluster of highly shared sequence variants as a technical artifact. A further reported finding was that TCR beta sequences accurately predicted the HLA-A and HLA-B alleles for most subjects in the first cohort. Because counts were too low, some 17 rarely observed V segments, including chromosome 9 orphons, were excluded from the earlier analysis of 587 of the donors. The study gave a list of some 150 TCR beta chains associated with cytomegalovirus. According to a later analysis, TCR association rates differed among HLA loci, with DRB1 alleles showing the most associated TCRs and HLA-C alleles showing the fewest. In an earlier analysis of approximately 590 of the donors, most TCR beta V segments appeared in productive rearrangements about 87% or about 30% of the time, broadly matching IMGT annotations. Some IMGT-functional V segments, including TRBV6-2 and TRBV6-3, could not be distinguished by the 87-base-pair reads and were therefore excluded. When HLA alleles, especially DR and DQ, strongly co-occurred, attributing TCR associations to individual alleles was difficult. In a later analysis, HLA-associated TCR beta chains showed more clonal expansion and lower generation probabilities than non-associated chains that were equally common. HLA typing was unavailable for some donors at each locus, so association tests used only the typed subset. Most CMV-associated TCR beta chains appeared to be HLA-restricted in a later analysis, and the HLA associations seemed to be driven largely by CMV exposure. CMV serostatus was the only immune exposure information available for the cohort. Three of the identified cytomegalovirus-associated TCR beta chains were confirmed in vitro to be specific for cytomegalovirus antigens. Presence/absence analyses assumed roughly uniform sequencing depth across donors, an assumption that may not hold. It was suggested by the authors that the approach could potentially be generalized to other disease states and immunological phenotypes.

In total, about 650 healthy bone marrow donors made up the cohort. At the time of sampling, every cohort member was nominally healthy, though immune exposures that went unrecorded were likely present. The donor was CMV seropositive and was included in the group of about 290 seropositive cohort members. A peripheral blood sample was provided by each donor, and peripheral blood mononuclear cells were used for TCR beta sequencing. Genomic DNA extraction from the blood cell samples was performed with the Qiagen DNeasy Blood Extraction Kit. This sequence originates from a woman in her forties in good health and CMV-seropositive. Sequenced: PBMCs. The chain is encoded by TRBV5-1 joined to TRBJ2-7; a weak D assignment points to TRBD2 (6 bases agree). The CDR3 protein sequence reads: CASSLGRPGGEQYF. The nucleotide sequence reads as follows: TGCGCCAGCAGCTTAGGGAGGCCCGGGGGCGAGCAGTACTTC.